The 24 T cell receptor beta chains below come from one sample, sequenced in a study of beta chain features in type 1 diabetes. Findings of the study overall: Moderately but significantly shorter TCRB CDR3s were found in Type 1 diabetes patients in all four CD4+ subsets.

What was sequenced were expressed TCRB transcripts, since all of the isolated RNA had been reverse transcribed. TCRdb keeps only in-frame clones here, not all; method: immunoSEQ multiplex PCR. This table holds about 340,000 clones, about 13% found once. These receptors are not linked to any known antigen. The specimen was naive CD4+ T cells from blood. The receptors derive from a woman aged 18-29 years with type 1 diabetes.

Written as DNA, the CDR3 is TGTGCCTGGAGAATCATGGACAGGGTTGGCAATGAGCAGTTCTTC. Its translation is CAWRIMDRVGNEQFF. V gene TRBV30 combines with J gene TRBJ2-1, with 8 bases fitting TRBD1. Germline trimming cut 3 bases from V and 6 bases from J; bases unmatched to any gene: 10. This CDR3 is built from 15 residues. Germline V gives CDR1 GTSNPN, CDR2 SVGIG (reference sequence).

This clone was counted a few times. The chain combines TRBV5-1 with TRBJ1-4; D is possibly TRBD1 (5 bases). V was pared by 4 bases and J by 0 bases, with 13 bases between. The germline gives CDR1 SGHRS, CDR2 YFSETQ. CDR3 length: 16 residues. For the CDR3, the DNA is TGCGCCAGCAGCGGAGGGACGGGAGCAACTAATGAAAAACTGTTTTTT. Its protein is CASSGGTGATNEKLFF.

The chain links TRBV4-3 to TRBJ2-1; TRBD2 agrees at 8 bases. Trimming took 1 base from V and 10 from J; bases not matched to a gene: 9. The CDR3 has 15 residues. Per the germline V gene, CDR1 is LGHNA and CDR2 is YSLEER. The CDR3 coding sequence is TGCGCCAGCAGCCAAGGGCGGGAGGCCGCTTGGGAGCAGTTCTTC. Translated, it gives CASSQGREAAWEQFF.

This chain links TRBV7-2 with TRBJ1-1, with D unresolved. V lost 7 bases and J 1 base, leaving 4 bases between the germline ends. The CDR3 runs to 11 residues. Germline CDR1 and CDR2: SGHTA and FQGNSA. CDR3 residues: CASTRNTEAFF. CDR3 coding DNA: TGTGCCAGCACCAGGAACACTGAAGCTTTCTTT.

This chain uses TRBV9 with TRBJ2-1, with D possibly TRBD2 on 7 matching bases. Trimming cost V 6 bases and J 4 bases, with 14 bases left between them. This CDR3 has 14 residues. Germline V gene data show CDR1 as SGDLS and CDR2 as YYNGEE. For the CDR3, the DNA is TGTGCCAGCAATGGGGGGGGCGCATACAATGAGCAGTTCTTC. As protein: CASNGGGAYNEQFF.

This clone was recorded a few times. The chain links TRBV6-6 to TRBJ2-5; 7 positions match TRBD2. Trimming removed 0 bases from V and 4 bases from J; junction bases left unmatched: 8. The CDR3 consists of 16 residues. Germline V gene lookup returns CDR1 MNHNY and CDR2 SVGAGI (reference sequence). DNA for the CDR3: TGTGCCAGCAGTTACTCGAGAGACTGGGGGGGAGAGACCCAGTACTTC. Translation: CASSYSRDWGGETQYF.

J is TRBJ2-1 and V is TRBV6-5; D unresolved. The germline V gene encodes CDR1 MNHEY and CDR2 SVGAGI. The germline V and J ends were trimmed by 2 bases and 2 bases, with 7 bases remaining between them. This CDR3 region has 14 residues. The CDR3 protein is CASSYTTAYNEQFF. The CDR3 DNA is TGTGCCAGCAGTTACACCACGGCCTACAATGAGCAGTTCTTC.

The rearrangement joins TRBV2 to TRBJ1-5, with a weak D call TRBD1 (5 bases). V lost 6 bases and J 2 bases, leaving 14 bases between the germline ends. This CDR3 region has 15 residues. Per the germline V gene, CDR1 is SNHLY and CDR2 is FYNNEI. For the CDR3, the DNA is TGTGCCAGCAGGGCAGCAGACAGTGGCAATCAGCCCCAGCATTTT. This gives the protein CASRAADSGNQPQHF.

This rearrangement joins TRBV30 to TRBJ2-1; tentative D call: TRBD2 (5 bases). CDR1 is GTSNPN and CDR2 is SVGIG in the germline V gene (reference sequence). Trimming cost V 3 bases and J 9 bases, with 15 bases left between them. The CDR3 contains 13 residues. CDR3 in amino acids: CAWRRVSPGEQFF. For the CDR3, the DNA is TGTGCCTGGAGGCGGGTCAGCCCCGGTGAGCAGTTCTTC.

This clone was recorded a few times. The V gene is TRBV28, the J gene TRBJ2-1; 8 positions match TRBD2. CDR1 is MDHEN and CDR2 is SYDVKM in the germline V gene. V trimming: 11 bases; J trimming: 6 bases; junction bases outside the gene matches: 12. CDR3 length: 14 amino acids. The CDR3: CASQAQLAVNEQFF. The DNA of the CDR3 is TGTGCCTCTCAAGCGCAACTAGCGGTCAATGAGCAGTTCTTC.

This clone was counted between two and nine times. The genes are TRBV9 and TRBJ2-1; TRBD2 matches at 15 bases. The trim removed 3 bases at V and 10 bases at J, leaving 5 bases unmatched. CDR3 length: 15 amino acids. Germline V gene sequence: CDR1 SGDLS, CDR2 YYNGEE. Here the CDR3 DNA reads TGTGCCAGCAGCGCCCGGACTAGCGGGGGGGCGGAGCAGTTCTTC. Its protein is CASSARTSGGAEQFF.

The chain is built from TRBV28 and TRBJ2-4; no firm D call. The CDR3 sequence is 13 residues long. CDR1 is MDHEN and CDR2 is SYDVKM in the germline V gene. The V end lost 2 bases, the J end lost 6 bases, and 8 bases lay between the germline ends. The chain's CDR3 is CASSLVELNIQYF. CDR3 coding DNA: TGTGCCAGCAGTTTAGTGGAGCTAAACATTCAGTACTTC.

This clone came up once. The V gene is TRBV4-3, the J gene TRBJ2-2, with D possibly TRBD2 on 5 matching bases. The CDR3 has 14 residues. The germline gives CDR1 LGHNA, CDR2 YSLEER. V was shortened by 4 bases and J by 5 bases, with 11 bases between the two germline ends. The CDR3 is CASSPRGRTGELFF. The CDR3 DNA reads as TGCGCCAGCAGCCCCCGCGGGCGGACCGGGGAGCTGTTTTTT.

CDR3 bases: TGTGCCACCAGCACCCCGATGGGGCTAGCGGGAGATATCTCCTACAATGAGCAGTTCTTC. It specifies CATSTPMGLAGDISYNEQFF. This chain links TRBV15 with TRBJ2-1; TRBD2 matches 10 bases. CDR3 length equals 20 residues. Germline CDR1 reads LNHNV; CDR2 reads YYDKDF (reference sequence). Trimming removed 4 bases from V and 0 bases from J; junction bases left unmatched: 15.

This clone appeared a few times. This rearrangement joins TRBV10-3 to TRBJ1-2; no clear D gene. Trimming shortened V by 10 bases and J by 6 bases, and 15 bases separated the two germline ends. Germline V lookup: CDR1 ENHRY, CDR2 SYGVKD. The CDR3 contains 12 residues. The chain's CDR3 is CATAERWNGYTF. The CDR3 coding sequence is TGTGCCACCGCCGAGCGGTGGAATGGCTACACCTTC.

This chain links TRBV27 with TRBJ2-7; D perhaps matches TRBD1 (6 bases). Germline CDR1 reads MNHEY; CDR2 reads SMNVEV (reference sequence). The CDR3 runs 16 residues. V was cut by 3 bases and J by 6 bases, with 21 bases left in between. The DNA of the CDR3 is TGTGCCAGCAGTTTCAGGACAGCAAGTTCTACAGGCGAGCAGTACTTC. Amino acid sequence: CASSFRTASSTGEQYF.

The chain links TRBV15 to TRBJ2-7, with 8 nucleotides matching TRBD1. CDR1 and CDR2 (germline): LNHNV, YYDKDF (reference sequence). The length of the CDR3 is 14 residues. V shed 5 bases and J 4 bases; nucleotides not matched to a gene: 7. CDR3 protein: CATSLRTGRYEQYF. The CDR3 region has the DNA TGTGCCACCAGCCTTCGGACAGGGCGGTACGAGCAGTACTTC.

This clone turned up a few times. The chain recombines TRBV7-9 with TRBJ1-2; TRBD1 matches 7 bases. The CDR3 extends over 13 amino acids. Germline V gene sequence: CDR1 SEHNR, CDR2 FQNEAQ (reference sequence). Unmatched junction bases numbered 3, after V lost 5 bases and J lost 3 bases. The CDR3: CASSPGTDYGYTF. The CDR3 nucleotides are TGTGCCAGCAGCCCCGGGACAGACTATGGCTACACCTTC.

CDR3 bases: TGTGCCAGCAGTCCCCTGTGGAGCGGGAGAGTCTACGAGCAGTACTTC. Encoded protein: CASSPLWSGRVYEQYF. V is TRBV28 and J is TRBJ2-7; 8 bases agree with TRBD2. Germline V lookup: CDR1 MDHEN, CDR2 SYDVKM. Trimming took 5 bases from V and 3 from J; bases not matched to a gene: 12. The CDR3 is 16 amino acids.

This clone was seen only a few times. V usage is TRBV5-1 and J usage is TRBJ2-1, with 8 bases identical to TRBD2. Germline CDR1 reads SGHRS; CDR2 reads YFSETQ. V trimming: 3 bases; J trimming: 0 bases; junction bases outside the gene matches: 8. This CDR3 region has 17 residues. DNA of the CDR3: TGCGCCAGCAGCTGGAGATTAGCGGGGAGCTCCTACAATGAGCAGTTCTTC. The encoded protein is CASSWRLAGSSYNEQFF.

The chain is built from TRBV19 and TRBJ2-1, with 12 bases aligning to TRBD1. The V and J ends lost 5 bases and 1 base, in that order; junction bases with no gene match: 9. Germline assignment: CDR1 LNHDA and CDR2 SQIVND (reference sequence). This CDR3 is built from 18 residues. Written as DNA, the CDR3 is TGTGCCAGTAGTCCAGGGACAGGGGGCTCAAGTTCCTACAATGAGCAGTTCTTC. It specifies CASSPGTGGSSSYNEQFF.

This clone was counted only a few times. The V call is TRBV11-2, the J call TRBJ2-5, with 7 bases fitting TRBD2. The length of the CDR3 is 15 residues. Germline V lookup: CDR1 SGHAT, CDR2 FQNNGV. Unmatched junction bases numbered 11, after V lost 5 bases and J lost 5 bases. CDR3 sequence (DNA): TGTGCCAGCAGCAACCGGGGTTGGGGAGGGGAGACCCAGTACTTC. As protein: CASSNRGWGGETQYF. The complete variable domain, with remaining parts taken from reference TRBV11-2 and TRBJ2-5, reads EAGVAQSPRYKIIEKRQSVAFWCNPISGHATLYWYQQILGQGPKLLIQFQNNGVVDDSQLPKDRFSAERLKGVDSTLKIQPAKLEDSAVYLCASSNRGWGGETQYFGPGTRLLVL.

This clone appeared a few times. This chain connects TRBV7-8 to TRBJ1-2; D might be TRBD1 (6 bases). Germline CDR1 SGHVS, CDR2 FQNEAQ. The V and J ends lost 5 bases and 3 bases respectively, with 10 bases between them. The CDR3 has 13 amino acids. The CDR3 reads CASSVTGYYGYTF. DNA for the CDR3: TGTGCCAGCAGCGTCACAGGGTACTATGGCTACACCTTC.

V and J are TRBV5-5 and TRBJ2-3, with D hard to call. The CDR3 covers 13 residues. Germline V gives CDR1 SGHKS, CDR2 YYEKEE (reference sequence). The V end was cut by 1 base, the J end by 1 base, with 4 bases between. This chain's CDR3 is CASSLRGTDTQYF. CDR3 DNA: TGTGCCAGCAGCTTGCGAGGCACAGATACGCAGTATTTT. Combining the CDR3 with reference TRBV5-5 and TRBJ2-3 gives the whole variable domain DAGVTQSPTHLIKTRGQQVTLRCSPISGHKSVSWYQQVLGQGPQFIFQYYEKEERGRGNFPDRFSARQFPNYSSELNVNALLLGDSALYLCASSLRGTDTQYFGPGTRLTVL.